This T cell receptor beta chain appears in the sequencing data of a study of control samples from healthy donors and cancer patients. Assay used: immunoSEQ multiplex PCR; TCRdb lists only in-frame clones, some missing. The data contain about 98,000 clones, almost 85% of them singletons. CDR1 and CDR2 (germline): SGHVS, FQNEAQ. V was cut by 5 bases and J by 0 bases, with 14 bases left in between. CDR3 length: 15 amino acids. Material for sequencing was blood. V is TRBV7-8 and J is TRBJ2-7, with D possibly TRBD1 on 6 matching bases. The receptor comes from a man in his 60s in good health. The CDR3 sequence: CASSPPGHHSYEQYF. The CDR3 DNA follows: TGTGCCAGCAGCCCCCCGGGACACCACTCCTACGAGCAGTACTTC.